A selection of T cell receptor beta chains follows, all from one sample in a study of OX40 agonist ivuxolimab in advanced cancers. Sequenced by immunoSEQ multiplex PCR; TCRdb stores in-frame clones only, minus some. The sample gives approximately 26,000 clones, more than 65% of which show up once; approximately 10% is in the top ten. Sample: CD4+ or CD8+ T cells sorted from blood, taken in a trial of the OX40 agonist ivuxolimab. The receptors were gathered from an adult with an advanced solid tumor such as melanoma, head and neck, liver or kidney cancer. Both conserved end residues are part of each CDR3. Fields, in order: V gene, D gene, CDR3 length, clone size, J gene, CDR3 protein, CDR3 DNA. D genes are given only for firm matches. Some rows mark clone size as missing; the rest say once, few, many or name a class of expanded clone.

TRBV9	NA	13	NA	TRBJ2-3	CASSVEGTDTQYF	TGTGCCAGCAGCGTCGAGGGGACAGATACGCAGTATTTT
TRBV11-2	TRBD1	15	NA	TRBJ2-7	CASSALKDRPYEQYF	TGTGCCAGCAGCGCACTTAAGGACAGGCCCTACGAGCAGTACTTC
TRBV9	TRBD1	14	NA	TRBJ2-2	CASSGTGATGELFF	TGTGCCAGCTCAGGGACAGGGGCCACCGGGGAGCTGTTTTTT
TRBV19	TRBD2	15	NA	TRBJ2-1	CASSKTSGDYNEQFF	TGTGCCAGTAGTAAGACTAGCGGAGATTACAATGAGCAGTTCTTC
TRBV19	NA	16	NA	TRBJ2-7	CASSPSSTVISYEQYF	TGTGCCAGTAGTCCCAGTTCGACAGTGATCTCCTACGAGCAGTACTTC
TRBV27	TRBD1	16	NA	TRBJ1-2	CASSPQAQGAGYGYTF	TGTGCCAGCAGCCCCCAGGCACAGGGGGCGGGCTATGGCTACACCTTC
TRBV27	NA	15	NA	TRBJ2-3	CASSLLAGLGDTQYF	TGTGCCAGCAGTTTATTGGCGGGGTTGGGAGATACGCAGTATTTT
TRBV7-6	NA	15	NA	TRBJ1-5	CASSLEAGGNQPQHF	TGTGCCAGCAGCTTAGAGGCTGGGGGGAACCAGCCCCAGCATTTT
TRBV5-6	NA	11	NA	TRBJ2-3	CASSLGGAQYF	TGTGCCAGCAGCTTGGGGGGGGCGCAGTATTTT
TRBV2	TRBD1	17	NA	TRBJ2-5	CASSEFRTGGFGETQYF	TGTGCCAGCAGTGAATTTAGGACAGGGGGTTTTGGGGAGACCCAGTACTTC
TRBV15	TRBD2	15	NA	TRBJ2-2	CATSPRGGNTGELFF	TGTGCCACCAGCCCGCGGGGGGGGAACACCGGGGAGCTGTTTTTT
TRBV6-5	NA	15	few	TRBJ1-3	CASSYSQGGGNTIYF	TGTGCCAGCAGTTACTCGCAGGGAGGTGGAAACACCATATATTTT
TRBV7-2	TRBD1	12	NA	TRBJ1-1	CASSPGQSEAFF	TGTGCCAGCAGCCCGGGACAGTCTGAAGCTTTCTTT
TRBV6-6	NA	15	NA	TRBJ1-1	CASSLTGFMNTEAFF	TGTGCCAGCAGTTTGACGGGTTTCATGAACACTGAAGCTTTCTTT
TRBV10-3	TRBD2	19	NA	TRBJ2-7	CAISEAGLAGGTSSYEQYF	TGTGCCATCAGTGAGGCGGGACTAGCGGGGGGGACGAGCTCCTACGAGCAGTACTTC
TRBV6-1	TRBD1	15	NA	TRBJ2-1	CASSVIQGPGNEQFF	TGTGCCAGCAGTGTTATACAGGGGCCCGGCAATGAGCAGTTCTTC
TRBV6-5	NA	12	NA	TRBJ2-7	CASSYTVHEQYF	TGTGCCAGCAGTTATACGGTCCACGAGCAGTACTTC
TRBV7-9	NA	15	NA	TRBJ2-2	CASSDHISLSGELFF	TGTGCCAGCAGCGACCATATTAGTCTTTCCGGGGAGCTGTTTTTT
TRBV19	TRBD1	17	once	TRBJ2-3	CASSIVAPGQGADTQYF	TGTGCCAGTAGTATAGTCGCCCCAGGACAGGGGGCAGATACGCAGTATTTT
TRBV2	NA	15	NA	TRBJ1-1	CASSGVSGWNTEAFF	TGTGCCAGCAGTGGGGTCAGCGGGTGGAACACTGAAGCTTTCTTT
TRBV5-6	NA	16	NA	TRBJ1-4	CASSLGPTGGNEKLFF	TGTGCCAGCAGCTTGGGTCCTACGGGAGGGAATGAAAAACTGTTTTTT
TRBV6-6	NA	14	few	TRBJ1-1	CASSYKRENTEAFF	TGTGCCAGCAGTTACAAAAGGGAAAACACTGAAGCTTTCTTT
TRBV28	NA	15	NA	TRBJ1-5	CASSLWGGSNQPQHF	TGTGCCAGCAGTTTATGGGGTGGGAGCAATCAGCCCCAGCATTTT
TRBV6-5	NA	13	NA	TRBJ1-1	CASSWNGRTEAFF	TGTGCCAGCAGTTGGAACGGGAGGACTGAAGCTTTCTTT
TRBV5-5	NA	16	NA	TRBJ2-1	CASNAFPPSSYNEQFF	TGTGCCAGCAATGCGTTTCCCCCAAGCTCCTACAATGAGCAGTTCTTC
TRBV4-1	TRBD1	15	NA	TRBJ1-5	CASSRGTGVGQPQHF	TGCGCCAGCAGCCGAGGGACAGGGGTAGGGCAGCCCCAGCATTTT
TRBV6-5	NA	13	once	TRBJ1-6	CASSYRVTSPLHF	TGTGCCAGCAGTTACAGGGTCACATCACCCCTCCACTTT
TRBV6-1	TRBD1	13	NA	TRBJ1-6	CASKDRGDRPLHF	TGTGCCAGCAAGGACAGGGGGGATCGGCCCCTCCACTTT
TRBV6-1	NA	17	NA	TRBJ1-6	CASSEFFTAGANSPLHF	TGTGCCAGCAGTGAATTCTTTACCGCGGGAGCGAATTCACCCCTCCACTTT
TRBV6-1	NA	12	NA	TRBJ1-1	CASVGRDTEAFF	TGTGCCAGCGTCGGGAGGGACACTGAAGCTTTCTTT
TRBV4-3	NA	15	NA	TRBJ1-6	CASSQATADNSPLHF	TGCGCCAGCAGCCAAGCAACAGCAGATAATTCACCCCTCCACTTT
TRBV7-2	NA	19	NA	TRBJ2-3	CASSSSDRAQGGWTDTQYF	TGTGCCAGCAGCTCATCCGACCGGGCCCAGGGCGGGTGGACAGATACGCAGTATTTT
TRBV5-6	TRBD1	14	NA	TRBJ2-7	CASSPGQGAYEQYF	TGTGCCAGCAGCCCCGGACAGGGTGCCTACGAGCAGTACTTC
TRBV7-9	NA	14	NA	TRBJ2-3	CASLGGGGPDTQYF	TGTGCCAGCTTAGGGGGCGGGGGGCCAGATACGCAGTATTTT
TRBV6-5	NA	14	NA	TRBJ1-2	CASSRGRTNYGYTF	TGTGCCAGCAGTCGGGGACGGACTAACTATGGCTACACCTTC
TRBV4-2	TRBD2	16	once	TRBJ2-5	CASSHPSSGGRETQYF	TGTGCCAGCAGCCACCCTTCTAGCGGGGGGAGGGAGACCCAGTACTTC
TRBV5-4	TRBD2	15	NA	TRBJ2-1	CASSFIAGGNNEQFF	TGTGCCAGCAGTTTTATAGCGGGGGGAAACAATGAGCAGTTCTTC
TRBV11-1	NA	16	NA	TRBJ2-3	CASSLGTGLNTDAQYF	TGTGCCAGCAGCTTAGGAACGGGACTTAACACAGATGCGCAGTATTTT
TRBV27	NA	18	once	TRBJ2-3	CASSFFPSRGSKADTQYF	TGTGCCAGCAGTTTTTTCCCTTCTAGGGGATCCAAGGCGGATACGCAGTATTTT
TRBV4-1	NA	17	NA	TRBJ2-6	CASSQASRVTGANVLTF	TGCGCCAGCAGCCAAGCCTCCAGGGTGACCGGGGCCAACGTCCTGACTTTC
TRBV30	NA	14	few	TRBJ1-6	CAWSVTDYNSPLHF	TGTGCCTGGAGTGTAACGGACTATAATTCACCCCTCCACTTT
TRBV7-6	TRBD1	17	few	TRBJ1-1	CASSKGTGGVEDTEAFF	TGTGCCAGCAGCAAGGGGACAGGGGGCGTAGAGGACACTGAAGCTTTCTTT
TRBV7-2	NA	15	once	TRBJ1-2	CASNPPGLASYGYTF	TGTGCCAGCAACCCCCCGGGACTGGCTTCCTATGGCTACACCTTC
TRBV20-1	NA	11	NA	TRBJ2-1	CSARNYNEQFF	TGCAGTGCTAGAAACTACAATGAGCAGTTCTTC
TRBV5-4	TRBD2	13	NA	TRBJ2-1	CASSLILAGEQFF	TGTGCCAGCAGCTTGATACTAGCGGGAGAGCAGTTCTTC
TRBV4-1	NA	14	NA	TRBJ2-5	CASSGRGILETQYF	TGCGCCAGCAGCGGCCGGGGGATCCTCGAGACCCAGTACTTC
TRBV5-1	TRBD1	19	NA	TRBJ1-2	CASSIKTGGHWIFGYGYTF	TGCGCCAGCAGCATCAAGACAGGGGGCCATTGGATTTTTGGCTATGGCTACACCTTC
TRBV4-2	NA	17	NA	TRBJ2-7	CASSPAGGGAQYYEQYF	TGTGCCAGCAGCCCCGCCGGTGGGGGGGCGCAGTACTACGAGCAGTACTTC
TRBV4-2	TRBD2	18	NA	TRBJ2-2	CASSQVSGGALGTGELFF	TGTGCCAGCAGCCAAGTTAGCGGGGGGGCACTGGGCACCGGGGAGCTGTTTTTT
TRBV9	TRBD2	17	NA	TRBJ2-5	CASSVTSTSGGQETQYF	TGTGCCAGCAGCGTAACATCGACTAGCGGGGGCCAAGAGACCCAGTACTTC
TRBV6-5	NA	12	NA	TRBJ2-7	CASMSATYEQYF	TGTGCCAGCATGAGCGCCACCTACGAGCAGTACTTC
TRBV4-1	TRBD1	16	NA	TRBJ1-1	CASSELWGQMNTEAFF	TGCGCCAGCAGCGAACTTTGGGGACAGATGAACACTGAAGCTTTCTTT
TRBV7-2	NA	13	once	TRBJ2-5	CASSRLQGETQYF	TGTGCCAGCAGCCGGCTTCAGGGGGAGACCCAGTACTTC
TRBV4-1	TRBD2	15	NA	TRBJ2-1	CASSVPSGVVNEQFF	TGCGCCAGCAGCGTGCCTAGCGGGGTAGTCAATGAGCAGTTCTTC
TRBV5-6	TRBD1	15	NA	TRBJ2-7	CASSGSGTATYEQYF	TGTGCCAGCAGCGGGAGTGGGACAGCTACCTACGAGCAGTACTTC
TRBV6-1	NA	12	once	TRBJ1-2	CASSQPGYGYTF	TGTGCCAGCAGTCAACCCGGCTATGGCTACACCTTC
TRBV6-6	NA	13	once	TRBJ2-7	CASSYSELYEQYF	TGTGCCAGCAGTTACTCGGAGTTGTACGAGCAGTACTTC
TRBV7-9	NA	12	NA	TRBJ1-1	CASSLVQGLAFF	TGTGCCAGCAGCTTAGTACAGGGCCTAGCTTTCTTT
TRBV6-6	NA	12	NA	TRBJ1-1	CASSQGFTEAFF	TGTGCCAGCAGTCAAGGGTTCACTGAAGCTTTCTTT
TRBV6-5	TRBD1	13	NA	TRBJ2-4	CASSYGTGDIQYF	TGTGCCAGCAGTTACGGGACAGGGGACATTCAGTACTTC